This TCR beta chain came from a study of T cell repertoires in cytomegalovirus infection (dated by TCRdb to between 2017 and 2020). Background on the whole study: The peptide stimulations were aimed at well-studied HLA-B-restricted epitopes as well as recently identified HLA-C-restricted CMV epitopes, whose presentation resists viral immunomodulation. Because public TCR beta signatures pointed to carriage of CMV infection together with the matching HLA type, the HLA type of each donor mattered for the analysis.

What the research found in general, with its limitations: Cumulative frequency of public TCR beta family members discriminated carriers of CMV infection plus the relevant HLA type in this cohort and an independent roughly 330-donor cohort. The ex vivo response was dominated by HLA-C-restricted CMV-specific TCR beta clonotypes, and the single most frequent clonotype in two of eight donors was supplied by these HLA-C-restricted clonotypes.

Instrument used: Illumina HiSeq 1500. Using fastp trimming at Q25 and MiXCR clonotype assembly, TCRdb reanalyzed the public sequencing data and kept in-frame beta chains. Each CDR3 protein gets just one entry, which takes the most common genes and DNA from the rows behind it. In this sample the table shows about 55,000 distinct CDR3 sequences, around 18% of which occur a single time. The ten biggest clones cover less than 70% of the sample. Measured from the cysteine to the phenylalanine, the CDR3 is 16 residues long. Here the CDR3 DNA is all that survives: 48 bases in frame from base 1. CDR1 and CDR2 are drawn from the germline V gene: SGHVS, FQNEAQ. Deletion took 5 bases off V and 5 bases off J, with a span of 18 bases between the germline ends. Note on this clonotype: No cognate antigen has been identified for it. Nothing much larger sits one base from this clone, and base qualities are not available.

The treatment or condition label here, explained by the study, means: in vitro stimulation with specific CMV peptide epitopes to enrich CMV-specific T cells. Recombination connected TRBV7-8 to TRBJ2-2; TRBD1 is a weak D gene call, 5 bases matching. The receptor comes from a human donor in good health (CMV status not recorded). Some clones in this sample may be carry-over from other donors' samples. The sequences come from CD8+ T cells from cultured PBMCs, collected from culture after CMV antigen stimulation. The sequenced DNA is TGTGCCAGCAGCCCTAGGCAAGGGGCCGCGACCGGGGAGCTGTTTTTT. Translated, it reads CASSPRQGAATGELFF.